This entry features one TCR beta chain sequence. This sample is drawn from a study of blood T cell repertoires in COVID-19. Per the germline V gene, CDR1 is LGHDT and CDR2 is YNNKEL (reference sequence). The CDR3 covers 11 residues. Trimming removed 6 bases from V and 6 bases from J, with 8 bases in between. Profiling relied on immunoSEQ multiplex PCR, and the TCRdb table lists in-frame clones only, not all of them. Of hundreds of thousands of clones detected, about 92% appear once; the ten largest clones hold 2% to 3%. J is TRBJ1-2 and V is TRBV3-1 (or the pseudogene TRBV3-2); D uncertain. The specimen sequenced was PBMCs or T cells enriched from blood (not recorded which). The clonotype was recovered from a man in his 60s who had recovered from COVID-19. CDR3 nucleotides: TGTGCCAGCAGAGCGGCCAATGGCTACACCTTC. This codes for CASRAANGYTF.